Following are 29 T cell receptor beta chains from one sample sequenced in a study of blood T cell repertoires in COVID-19. Sequencing used immunoSEQ multiplex PCR; TCRdb keeps in-frame clones, though not all of them. The sample shows some 160,000 clones, 80% to 90% of them seen only once. Sequenced sample: peripheral blood. Receptors were obtained from a woman older than 75 with acute or convalescent COVID-19.

This clone was seen only a few times. The chain carries TRBV18 and TRBJ1-1; unclear D gene. The CDR3 runs to 12 residues. Trimming removed 8 bases from V and 7 bases from J, with 14 bases in between. Germline V lookup: CDR1 KGHSH, CDR2 LQKENI. As DNA, the CDR3 is TGTGCCAGCCGCGAGGAACTGGGTGAAGCTTTCTTT. As protein: CASREELGEAFF.

This chain connects TRBV7-9 to TRBJ2-7; 8 bases line up with TRBD1. Per the germline V gene, CDR1 is SEHNR and CDR2 is FQNEAQ (reference sequence). V gave up 1 base and J gave up 3 bases; unmatched junction bases: 2. The CDR3 spans 14 residues. The CDR3 region is CASSLDTGGYEQYF. Written as DNA, the CDR3 is TGTGCCAGCAGCTTAGATACAGGGGGCTACGAGCAGTACTTC. The full variable domain, rest sourced from reference TRBV7-9 and TRBJ2-7, is DTGVSQNPRHKITKRGQNVTFRCDPISEHNRLYWYRQTLGQGPEFLTYFQNEAQLEKSRLLSDRFSAERPKGSFSTLEIQRTEQGDSAMYLCASSLDTGGYEQYFGPGTRLTVT.

The chain couples TRBV2 to TRBJ1-2; 8 positions agree with TRBD1. The CDR3 is 13 amino acids. Germline CDR1 and CDR2: SNHLY and FYNNEI. V was clipped by 5 bases and J by 8 bases; unmatched bases: 7. The CDR3 reads CASSRTGFEGYTF. In nucleotides, the CDR3 is TGTGCCAGCAGTCGGACAGGGTTTGAAGGCTACACCTTC.

This chain links TRBV6-5 with TRBJ2-2; D is undetermined. Between the trimmed V and J ends, which lost 6 bases and 2 bases, there was a span of 7 bases. The length of the CDR3 is 13 residues. Germline-derived CDR1 and CDR2 are MNHEY and SVGAGI. CDR3 coding DNA: TGTGCCAGCAGGCCAGAAAACACCGGGGAGCTGTTTTTT. Protein sequence: CASRPENTGELFF.

This clone was found a few times. The J gene is TRBJ1-2, the V gene TRBV30; D may be TRBD1 (6 bases). The CDR3 contains 13 residues. The ends were cut back, 2 bases at V and 5 bases at J, with 12 bases in the middle. The V gene's germline CDR1 is GTSNPN and CDR2 SVGIG (reference sequence). CDR3 sequence: CAWSPTGSYGYTF. The CDR3 DNA sequence: TGTGCCTGGAGTCCCACAGGGTCTTATGGCTACACCTTC.

This chain joins TRBV5-4 and TRBJ1-1; possible D gene TRBD1, 5 bases. CDR1 SGHNT and CDR2 YYREEE come from the germline V gene (reference sequence). This CDR3 has 13 residues. The V end was cut by 2 bases, the J end by 4 bases, with 9 bases between. The CDR3, as DNA: TGTGCCAGCAGCTTCCAGGGCTTCACTGAAGCTTTCTTT. Translated: CASSFQGFTEAFF.

CDR3 sequence (DNA): TGTGCCAGCAGTTTCATGCAGGCACCTAATGAAAAACTGTTTTTT. It specifies CASSFMQAPNEKLFF. The rearrangement uses TRBV28 and TRBJ1-4; no definite D call. This CDR3 has 15 residues. Germline values: CDR1 MDHEN, CDR2 SYDVKM. The ends were cut back, 3 bases at V and 3 bases at J, with 11 bases in the middle.

The chain combines TRBV7-2 with TRBJ2-7; perhaps TRBD1 as D (6 bases). The germline CDR1 and CDR2 sequences are SGHTA and FQGNSA. V lost 4 bases to trimming and J lost 6 bases, with 10 bases between them. The CDR3 is 12 amino acids. CDR3 coding DNA: TGTGCCAGCAGCTCAACAGGGAGCGAGCAGTACTTC. Translation gives CASSSTGSEQYF.

This chain connects TRBV11-2 to TRBJ2-7; tentative D call: TRBD1 (7 bases). This CDR3 spans 15 amino acids. Germline CDR1 reads SGHAT; CDR2 reads FQNNGV. Trimming shortened V by 0 bases and J by 5 bases, and 14 bases separated the two germline ends. DNA for the CDR3: TGTGCCAGCAGCTTAGAGGGGGGACAGTTTAACGAGCAGTACTTC. Amino acid sequence: CASSLEGGQFNEQYF.

This rearrangement joins TRBV19 to TRBJ2-7; D ambiguous. V was cut by 2 bases and J by 6 bases, with 11 bases left in between. This CDR3 spans 13 amino acids. Germline V CDR1 and CDR2: LNHDA, SQIVND (reference sequence). DNA of the CDR3: TGTGCCAGTAGTATAAAGCACAGAGCCGAGCAGTACTTC. This gives the protein CASSIKHRAEQYF.

This clone was seen only a few times. The J gene is TRBJ2-4, the V gene TRBV30; 14 bases align to TRBD2. Looked up from germline, CDR1 is GTSNPN and CDR2 is SVGIG (reference sequence). J lost 7 bases, V lost 2 bases, and 10 bases had no gene match. This CDR3 spans 17 amino acids. The CDR3 sequence is CAWSRPGTSGSGNIQYF. CDR3 nucleotide sequence: TGTGCCTGGAGTAGACCCGGGACTAGCGGGAGCGGCAACATTCAGTACTTC.

The chain employs TRBV2 and TRBJ2-4; 9 bases are shared with TRBD1. The CDR3 runs to 20 residues. J lost 0 bases, V lost 3 bases, and 15 bases had no gene match. Germline assignment: CDR1 SNHLY and CDR2 FYNNEI. The CDR3 here is CASSDWDRAVSFEAKNIQYF. DNA of the CDR3: TGTGCCAGCAGTGACTGGGACAGGGCAGTGAGTTTCGAAGCCAAAAACATTCAGTACTTC.

In this sample, this clone turned up once. The rearrangement links TRBV18 to TRBJ2-5, with TRBD2 as a possible D gene (5 bases). Looked up from germline, CDR1 is KGHSH and CDR2 is LQKENI. Trimming stripped 6 bases from V and 2 bases from J, with 16 bases between. The CDR3 loop spans 15 amino acids. CDR3 in amino acids: CASSADGRRQETQYF. DNA of the CDR3: TGTGCCAGCTCGGCCGACGGAAGGAGGCAAGAGACCCAGTACTTC.

This chain links TRBV30 with TRBJ1-1; D call uncertain. Per the germline V gene, CDR1 is GTSNPN and CDR2 is SVGIG (reference sequence). The CDR3 runs 15 residues. Trimming removed 0 bases from V and 7 bases from J, with 18 bases in between. The DNA of the CDR3 is TGTGCCTGGAGTGTATGGCCAGAGGTCGTGGGTGAAGCTTTCTTT. Protein product: CAWSVWPEVVGEAFF.

This clone was detected only once. This chain connects TRBV10-3 to TRBJ2-5; tentatively, D is TRBD2 (6 bases). This CDR3 comprises 13 residues. The germline gives CDR1 ENHRY, CDR2 SYGVKD. V lost 3 bases, J lost 3 bases, and 8 bases lay in between. The CDR3 nucleotides are TGTGCCATCAGTGACTCGGGGGAAGAGACCCAGTACTTC. Its protein is CAISDSGEETQYF.

The chain uses TRBV7-3 and TRBJ2-7; D is ambiguous. V lost 2 bases and J lost 0, with 5 bases in between. This CDR3 is built from 13 residues. The germline V gene encodes CDR1 SGHTA and CDR2 FQGTGA. The CDR3, as DNA: TGTGCCAGCAGCTTATCCGGCTCCTACGAGCAGTACTTC. It is translated as CASSLSGSYEQYF.

The V and J genes are TRBV4-1 and TRBJ2-5, with D possibly TRBD2 on 5 matching bases. Germline CDR1 is MGHRA and CDR2 is YSYEKL. CDR3 length: 13 residues. Trimming took 2 bases from V and 4 from J, leaving 8 bases between them. The CDR3 sequence: CASSQRERETQYF. DNA for the CDR3: TGCGCCAGCAGCCAAAGGGAGCGAGAGACCCAGTACTTC.

This chain uses TRBV29-1 with TRBJ2-1, with 13 nucleotides matching TRBD2. This CDR3 is 13 amino acids long. The germline gives CDR1 SQVTM, CDR2 ANQGSEA. Trimming took 6 bases from V and 10 from J; bases not matched to a gene: 6. CDR3 sequence reads: CSVGLAGVGEQFF. The CDR3, as DNA: TGCAGCGTCGGACTAGCGGGAGTTGGGGAGCAGTTCTTC.

The rearrangement joins TRBV7-9 to TRBJ2-2, with a possible D match to TRBD1 (5 bases). Trimming cost V 1 base and J 3 bases, with 6 bases left between them. The CDR3 contains 14 residues. Germline values: CDR1 SEHNR, CDR2 FQNEAQ (reference sequence). CDR3 region: CASSLVGDTGELFF. The CDR3 nucleotides are TGTGCCAGCAGCTTAGTAGGGGACACCGGGGAGCTGTTTTTT.

The chain carries TRBV4-3 and TRBJ2-3; a possible D gene is TRBD1 (5 bases). The CDR3 is 17 residues long. Trimming stripped 3 bases from V and 0 bases from J, with 16 bases between. Germline V gene sequence: CDR1 LGHNA, CDR2 YSLEER. The CDR3, as DNA: TGCGCCAGCAGCCATAGTTTGAGTTCAGGGAGCACAGATACGCAGTATTTT. Its protein product is CASSHSLSSGSTDTQYF.

In this sample, this clone turned up a few times. This sequence joins TRBV5-1 and TRBJ2-2; D possibly corresponds to TRBD2 (6 bases). This CDR3 region has 16 residues. The germline CDR1 and CDR2 sequences are SGHRS and YFSETQ. V dropped 0 bases and J dropped 5 bases, with 14 bases sitting between them. In nucleotides, the CDR3 is TGCGCCAGCAGCTTGGCCCCTGGGACTTCAACCGGGGAGCTGTTTTTT. Amino acid sequence: CASSLAPGTSTGELFF.

V usage is TRBV7-9 and J usage is TRBJ2-5; 8 bases align to TRBD1. The ends lost 1 base at V and 5 bases at J; junction bases unmatched: 6. The CDR3 length is 15 residues. Germline values: CDR1 SEHNR, CDR2 FQNEAQ (reference sequence). CDR3 coding DNA: TGTGCCAGCAGCTTAGGGACAGGGTTTTCGGAGACCCAGTACTTC. Its translation is CASSLGTGFSETQYF.

The chain couples TRBV6-2 or TRBV6-3 to TRBJ2-6; unclear D gene. CDR3 length: 15 residues. V lost 3 bases, J lost 4 bases, and 10 bases lay in between. Germline V gene data show CDR1 as MNHEY and CDR2 as SVGEGT. CDR3 sequence: CASSYQTLGANVLTF. CDR3 bases: TGTGCCAGCAGTTATCAGACTCTGGGGGCCAACGTCCTGACTTTC.

The J gene is TRBJ1-6, the V gene TRBV7-2; no firm D call. V was pared by 1 base and J by 4 bases, with 5 bases between. Germline assignment: CDR1 SGHTA and CDR2 FQGNSA. This CDR3 contains 14 residues. The CDR3 DNA sequence: TGTGCCAGCAGCTTAGAACGGTATAATTCACCCCTCCACTTT. As protein: CASSLERYNSPLHF.

The chain recombines TRBV5-1 with TRBJ1-1, with D unclear. Looked up from germline, CDR1 is SGHRS and CDR2 is YFSETQ. The V and J ends lost 4 bases and 1 base respectively, with 14 bases between them. This CDR3 is 15 amino acids long. CDR3 sequence reads: CASSLGWRENTEAFF. Written as DNA, the CDR3 is TGCGCCAGCAGCCTTGGTTGGAGGGAGAACACTGAAGCTTTCTTT.

V gene TRBV5-4 combines with J gene TRBJ2-2, with D possibly TRBD2 on 5 matching bases. Germline CDR1 reads SGHNT; CDR2 reads YYREEE (reference sequence). Trimming cost V 0 bases and J 7 bases, with 13 bases left between them. The CDR3 length is 15 residues. DNA of the CDR3: TGTGCCAGCAGCTTGGTAGGGAGTCGGGTCGGGGAGCTGTTTTTT. It translates to CASSLVGSRVGELFF.

The CDR3 region is CASSLTGPNEKLFF. The CDR3 bases are TGTGCCAGCAGCTTGACAGGCCCCAATGAAAAACTGTTTTTT. V gene TRBV5-4 combines with J gene TRBJ1-4; weak D call: TRBD1 (5 bases). The germline V and J ends were trimmed by 1 base and 5 bases, with 9 bases remaining between them. CDR3 size: 14 residues. Germline lookup yields CDR1 SGHNT and CDR2 YYREEE (reference sequence).

The chain employs TRBV3-1 (or the pseudogene TRBV3-2) and TRBJ2-1; 7 nucleotides agree with TRBD1. CDR1 is LGHDT and CDR2 is YNNKEL in the germline V gene (reference sequence). V lost 0 bases and J lost 8; bases outside the gene matches: 7. The length of the CDR3 is 15 residues. CDR3 region: CASSQDPRGWDEQFF. The CDR3 bases are TGTGCCAGCAGCCAAGATCCCAGGGGGTGGGATGAGCAGTTCTTC.

The chain carries TRBV24-1 and TRBJ2-2; D unresolved. Per the germline V gene, CDR1 is KGHDR and CDR2 is SFDVKD. The ends were cut back, 7 bases at V and 4 bases at J, with 9 bases in the middle. CDR3 size: 13 residues. CDR3 bases: TGTGCCACCAGCCTATCAGGCACCGGGGAGCTGTTTTTT. Translation: CATSLSGTGELFF.